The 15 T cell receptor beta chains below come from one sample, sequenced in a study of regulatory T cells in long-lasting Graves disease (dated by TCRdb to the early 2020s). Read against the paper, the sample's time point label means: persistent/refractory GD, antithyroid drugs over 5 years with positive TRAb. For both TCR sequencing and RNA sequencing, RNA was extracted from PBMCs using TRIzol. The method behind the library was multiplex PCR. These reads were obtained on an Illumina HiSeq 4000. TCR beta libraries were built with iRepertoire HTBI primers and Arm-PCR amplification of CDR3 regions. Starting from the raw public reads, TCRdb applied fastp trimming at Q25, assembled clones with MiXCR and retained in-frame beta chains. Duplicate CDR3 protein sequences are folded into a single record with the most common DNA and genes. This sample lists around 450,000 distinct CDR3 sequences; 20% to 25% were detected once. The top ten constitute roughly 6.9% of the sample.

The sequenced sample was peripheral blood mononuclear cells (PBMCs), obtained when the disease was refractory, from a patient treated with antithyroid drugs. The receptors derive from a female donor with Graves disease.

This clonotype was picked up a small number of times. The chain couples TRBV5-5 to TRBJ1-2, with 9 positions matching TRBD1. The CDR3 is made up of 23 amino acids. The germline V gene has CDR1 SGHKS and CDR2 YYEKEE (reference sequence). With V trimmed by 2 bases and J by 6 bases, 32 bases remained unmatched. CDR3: CASSFWRGTGSREGWRLKHGYTF. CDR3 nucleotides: TGTGCCAGCAGCTTCTGGCGGGGGACAGGGAGCAGAGAAGGTTGGCGTTTGAAACATGGCTACACCTTC.

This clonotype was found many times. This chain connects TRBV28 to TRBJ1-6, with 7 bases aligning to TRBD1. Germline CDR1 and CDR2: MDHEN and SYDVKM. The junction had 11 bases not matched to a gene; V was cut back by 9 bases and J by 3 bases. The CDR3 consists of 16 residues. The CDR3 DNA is TGTGCCAGTACAGGGGCGATAATAGGCTATAATTCACCCCTCCACTTT. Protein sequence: CASTGAIIGYNSPLHF.

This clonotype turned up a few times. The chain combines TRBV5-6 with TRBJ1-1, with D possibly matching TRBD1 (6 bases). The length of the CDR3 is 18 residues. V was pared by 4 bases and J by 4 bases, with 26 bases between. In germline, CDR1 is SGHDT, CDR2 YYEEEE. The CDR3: CASSHELFLGAQGTEAFF. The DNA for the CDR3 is TGTGCCAGCAGCCACGAGCTGTTTCTGGGGGCTCAGGGCACTGAAGCTTTCTTT.

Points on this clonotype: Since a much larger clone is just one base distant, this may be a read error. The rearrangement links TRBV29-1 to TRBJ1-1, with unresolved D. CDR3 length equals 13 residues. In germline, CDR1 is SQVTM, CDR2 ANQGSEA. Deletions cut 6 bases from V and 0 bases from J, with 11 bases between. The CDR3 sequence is CSVHQRMNTEAFF. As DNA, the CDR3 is TGCAGCGTGCATCAGAGGATGAACACTGAAGCTTTCTTT.

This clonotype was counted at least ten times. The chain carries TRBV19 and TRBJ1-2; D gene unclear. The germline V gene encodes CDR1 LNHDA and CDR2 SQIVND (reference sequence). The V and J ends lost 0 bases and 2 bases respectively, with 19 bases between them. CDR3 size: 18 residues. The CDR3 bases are TGTGCCAGTAGTATAGATGGCCAGGCGAGTATCAAGAACTATGGCTACACCTTC. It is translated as CASSIDGQASIKNYGYTF.

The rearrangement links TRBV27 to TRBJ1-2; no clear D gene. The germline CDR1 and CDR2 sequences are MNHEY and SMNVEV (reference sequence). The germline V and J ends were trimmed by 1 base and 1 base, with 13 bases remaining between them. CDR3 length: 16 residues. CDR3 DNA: TGTGCCAGCAGTTTATTCTTCGACAATTTTAACTATGGCTACACCTTC. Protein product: CASSLFFDNFNYGYTF.

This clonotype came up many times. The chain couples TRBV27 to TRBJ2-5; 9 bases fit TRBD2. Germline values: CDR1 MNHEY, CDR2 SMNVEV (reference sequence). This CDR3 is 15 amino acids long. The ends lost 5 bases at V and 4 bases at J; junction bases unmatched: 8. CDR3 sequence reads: CASSHPGGGGETQYF. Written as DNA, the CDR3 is TGTGCCAGCAGTCACCCGGGCGGGGGGGGAGAGACCCAGTACTTC.

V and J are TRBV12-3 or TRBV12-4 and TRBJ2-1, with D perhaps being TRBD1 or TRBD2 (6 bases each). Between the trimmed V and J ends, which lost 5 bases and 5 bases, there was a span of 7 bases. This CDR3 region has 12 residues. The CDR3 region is CASSRGHNEQFF. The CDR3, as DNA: TGTGCCAGCAGTCGGGGGCACAATGAGCAGTTCTTC.

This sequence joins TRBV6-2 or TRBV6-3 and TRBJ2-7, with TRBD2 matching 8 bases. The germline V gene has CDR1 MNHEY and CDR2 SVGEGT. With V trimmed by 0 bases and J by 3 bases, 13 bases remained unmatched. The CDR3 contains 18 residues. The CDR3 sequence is CASSYSTVGRGAYYEQYF. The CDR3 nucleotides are TGTGCCAGCAGTTACTCAACGGTCGGGCGGGGGGCATACTACGAGCAGTACTTC.

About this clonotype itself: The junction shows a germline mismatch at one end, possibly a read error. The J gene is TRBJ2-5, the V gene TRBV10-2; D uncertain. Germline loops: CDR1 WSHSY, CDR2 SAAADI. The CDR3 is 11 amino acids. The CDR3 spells CTSSPEETQYF. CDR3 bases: TGCACCAGCAGTCCCGAGGAGACCCAGTACTTC.

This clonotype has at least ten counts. For the CDR3, the DNA is TGTGCCAATATTTACGAGCAGTACTTC. Translated: CANIYEQYF. This chain joins TRBV28 and TRBJ2-7, with D hard to call. Germline assignment: CDR1 MDHEN and CDR2 SYDVKM. This CDR3 contains 9 residues. V lost 10 bases to trimming and J lost 4 bases, with 5 bases between them.

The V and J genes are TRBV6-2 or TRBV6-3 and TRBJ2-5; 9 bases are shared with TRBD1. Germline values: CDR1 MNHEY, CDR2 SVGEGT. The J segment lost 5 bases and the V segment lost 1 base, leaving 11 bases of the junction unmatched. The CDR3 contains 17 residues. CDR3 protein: CASSYYSGTGFRETQYF. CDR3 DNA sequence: TGTGCCAGCAGTTACTATTCCGGGACAGGGTTTAGGGAGACCCAGTACTTC.

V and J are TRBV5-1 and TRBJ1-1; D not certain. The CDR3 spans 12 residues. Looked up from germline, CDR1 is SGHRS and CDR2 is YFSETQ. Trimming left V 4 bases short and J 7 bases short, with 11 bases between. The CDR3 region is CASSQNRIEAFF. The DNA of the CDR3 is TGCGCCAGCAGCCAAAACAGAATTGAAGCTTTCTTT.

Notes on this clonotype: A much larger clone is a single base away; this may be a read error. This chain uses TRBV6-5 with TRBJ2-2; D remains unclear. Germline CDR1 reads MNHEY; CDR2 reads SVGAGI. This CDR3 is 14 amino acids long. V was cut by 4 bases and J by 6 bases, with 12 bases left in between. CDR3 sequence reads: CASSLLTGAGELFF. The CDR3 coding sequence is TGTGCCAGCAGTTTGCTGACTGGTGCCGGGGAGCTGTTTTTT.

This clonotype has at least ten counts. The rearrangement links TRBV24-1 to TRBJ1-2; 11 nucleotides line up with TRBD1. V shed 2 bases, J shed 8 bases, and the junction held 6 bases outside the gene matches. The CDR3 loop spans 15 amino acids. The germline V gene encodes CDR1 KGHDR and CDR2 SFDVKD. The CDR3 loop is CATSDSGQGAGGYTF. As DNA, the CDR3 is TGTGCCACCAGTGATTCAGGACAGGGGGCAGGGGGCTACACCTTC.